The TCR beta chain described here comes from a study of coeliac disease. Study-level results: TRB repertoires were largely private, with most amino acid sequences found in only one sample. The authors judged this method unsuitable for unbiased gliadin-specific T cell detection.

About this clone itself: Its antigen remains unknown.

TCRdb's copy holds only in-frame clones and misses some; the assay was immunoSEQ multiplex PCR. The profile shows over 5,000 clones, roughly 50% of them singletons. Per the germline V gene, CDR1 is SGDLS and CDR2 is YYNGEE. V lost 4 bases and J 6 bases, leaving 7 bases between the germline ends. CDR3 length: 11 residues. The sequencing input was intraepithelial lymphocytes from the gut. This receptor was obtained from a woman in her thirties with active celiac disease. The V and J genes are TRBV9 and TRBJ1-1; no clear D gene. The DNA of the CDR3 is TGTGCCAGCAGCCCCGTTTCTGAAGCTTTCTTT. This translates into CASSPVSEAFF.